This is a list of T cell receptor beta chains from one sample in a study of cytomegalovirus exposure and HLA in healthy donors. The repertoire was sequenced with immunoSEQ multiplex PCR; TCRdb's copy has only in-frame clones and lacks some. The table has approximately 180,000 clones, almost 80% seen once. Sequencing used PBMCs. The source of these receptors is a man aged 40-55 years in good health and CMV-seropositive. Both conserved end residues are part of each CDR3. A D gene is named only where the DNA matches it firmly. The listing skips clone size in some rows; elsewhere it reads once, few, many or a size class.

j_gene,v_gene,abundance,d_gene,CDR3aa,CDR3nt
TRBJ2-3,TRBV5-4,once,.,CASSSAGDQSDTQYF,TGTGCCAGCAGCTCGGCAGGGGACCAGTCTGATACGCAGTATTTT
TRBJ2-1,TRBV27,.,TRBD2,CASSTRLAGGANEQFF,TGTGCCAGCAGTACCCGACTAGCGGGAGGGGCCAATGAGCAGTTCTTC
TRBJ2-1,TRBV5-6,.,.,CASSPWGQDGHEQFF,TGTGCCAGCAGCCCCTGGGGACAAGACGGGCATGAGCAGTTCTTC
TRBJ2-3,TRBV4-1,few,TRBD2,CASSQWTSGSADTQYF,TGCGCCAGCAGCCAGTGGACTAGCGGGAGCGCAGATACGCAGTATTTT
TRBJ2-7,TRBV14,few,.,CASSQAYEQYF,TGTGCCAGCAGCCAGGCTTACGAGCAGTACTTC
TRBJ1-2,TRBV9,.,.,CASSGSRSLYGYTF,TGTGCCAGCAGCGGCTCCCGGTCGCTCTATGGCTACACCTTC
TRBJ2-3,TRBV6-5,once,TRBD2,CASRTGTSRNTQYF,TGTGCCAGCAGGACCGGGACTAGCAGAAATACGCAGTATTTT
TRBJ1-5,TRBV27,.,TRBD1,CASSLSGQGASQPQHF,TGTGCCAGCAGTTTGAGTGGACAGGGGGCTTCTCAGCCCCAGCATTTT
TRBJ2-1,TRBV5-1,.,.,CASSLWGGDEQFF,TGCGCCAGCAGCTTATGGGGGGGCGATGAGCAGTTCTTC
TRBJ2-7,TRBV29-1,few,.,CSVEESGGWEQYF,TGCAGCGTTGAAGAGTCAGGTGGTTGGGAGCAGTACTTC
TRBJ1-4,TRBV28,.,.,CASSSGATNEKLFF,TGTGCCAGCAGTTCAGGTGCAACTAATGAAAAACTGTTTTTT
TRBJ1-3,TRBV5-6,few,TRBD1,CASSPTGTGALGNTIYF,TGTGCCAGCAGCCCGACCGGGACAGGGGCTCTGGGAAACACCATATATTTT
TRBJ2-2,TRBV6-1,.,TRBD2,CASSLGDYITGELFF,TGTGCCAGCAGTCTGGGGGACTATATCACCGGGGAGCTGTTTTTT
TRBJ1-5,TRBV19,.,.,CASSIREGQPQHF,TGTGCCAGTAGTATCCGGGAAGGACAGCCCCAGCATTTT
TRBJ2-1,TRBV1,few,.,CASSQGAMNEQFF,TGCGCCAGCAGCCAAGGAGCGATGAATGAGCAGTTCTTC
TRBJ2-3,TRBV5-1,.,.,CASSLGRAGIDTQYF,TGCGCCAGCAGCTTGGGGAGGGCCGGGATAGATACGCAGTATTTT
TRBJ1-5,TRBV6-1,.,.,CASSDFITVYSNQPQHF,TGTGCCAGCAGTGATTTCATCACGGTATATAGCAATCAGCCCCAGCATTTT
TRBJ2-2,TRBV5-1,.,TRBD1,CASSSGTGGNGELFF,TGCGCCAGCAGCTCCGGGACAGGGGGCAATGGGGAGCTGTTTTTT
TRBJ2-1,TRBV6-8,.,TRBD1,CASSYWEDRGSGNEQFF,TGTGCCAGCAGTTATTGGGAGGACAGGGGGTCTGGGAATGAGCAGTTCTTC
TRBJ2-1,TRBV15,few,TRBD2,CATSSGTSGYNEQFF,TGTGCCACCAGCAGCGGGACTAGCGGCTACAATGAGCAGTTCTTC
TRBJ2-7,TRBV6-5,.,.,CASSSGQTYEQYF,TGTGCCAGCAGTTCTGGACAGACCTACGAGCAGTACTTC
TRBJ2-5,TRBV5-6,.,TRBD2,CASSRRTSGRRQETQYF,TGTGCCAGCAGCCGTAGGACTAGCGGGAGACGGCAAGAGACCCAGTACTTC
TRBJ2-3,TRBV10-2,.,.,CASGREFTDTQYF,TGCGCCAGCGGCCGGGAGTTTACAGATACGCAGTATTTT
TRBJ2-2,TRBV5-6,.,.,CASSLAGWNTGELFF,TGTGCCAGCAGCTTGGCAGGGTGGAACACCGGGGAGCTGTTTTTT
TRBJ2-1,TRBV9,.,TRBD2,CASSVDPSGYNEQFF,TGTGCCAGCAGCGTAGATCCTAGCGGCTACAATGAGCAGTTCTTC
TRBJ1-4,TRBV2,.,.,CASRAQATNEKLFF,TGTGCCAGCAGGGCACAAGCAACTAATGAAAAACTGTTTTTT
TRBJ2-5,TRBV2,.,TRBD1,CASSPNRGRRETQYF,TGTGCCAGCAGTCCAAACAGGGGGCGCCGAGAGACCCAGTACTTC
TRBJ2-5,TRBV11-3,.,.,CASSLDGSAEGRLWETQYF,TGTGCCAGCAGCTTAGATGGGTCCGCGGAGGGGAGGTTGTGGGAGACCCAGTACTTC
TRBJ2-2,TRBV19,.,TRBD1,CASSIQGATGELFF,TGTGCCAGTAGTATACAGGGGGCTACCGGGGAGCTGTTTTTT
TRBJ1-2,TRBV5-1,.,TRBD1,CASSLSGTGVGGYTF,TGCGCCAGCAGCTTATCCGGGACAGGGGTGGGCGGCTACACCTTC
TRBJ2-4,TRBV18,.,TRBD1,CASSFTGGQGKNIQYF,TGTGCCAGCTCATTTACAGGGGGACAAGGGAAAAACATTCAGTACTTC
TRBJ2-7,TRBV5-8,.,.,CASSYNRGPRGAEQYF,TGTGCCAGCAGCTACAACAGGGGCCCGCGGGGGGCCGAGCAGTACTTC
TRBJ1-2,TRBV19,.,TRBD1,CASSMRQGVHGYTF,TGTGCCAGTAGTATGAGACAGGGCGTTCATGGCTACACCTTC
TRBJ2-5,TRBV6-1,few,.,CASSEESGRETQYF,TGTGCCAGCAGTGAAGAGAGCGGCCGGGAGACCCAGTACTTC
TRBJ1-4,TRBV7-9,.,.,CASSPELTNEKLFF,TGTGCCAGCAGCCCCGAGCTGACTAATGAAAAACTGTTTTTT
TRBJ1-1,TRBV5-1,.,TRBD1,CASRPGQAPEAFF,TGCGCCAGCAGACCAGGACAGGCCCCTGAAGCTTTCTTT
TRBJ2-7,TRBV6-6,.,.,CASSYQGFSYEQYF,TGTGCCAGCAGTTACCAGGGCTTCTCCTACGAGCAGTACTTC
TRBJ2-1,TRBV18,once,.,CASSPRAGDEQFF,TGTGCCAGCTCACCACGGGCCGGCGATGAGCAGTTCTTC
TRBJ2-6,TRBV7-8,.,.,CASSLVHPSGANGLTF,TGTGCCAGCAGCTTAGTGCATCCCTCTGGGGCCAACGGCCTGACTTTC
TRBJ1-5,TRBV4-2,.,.,CASSQDAGAGVNQPQHF,TGTGCCAGCAGCCAAGATGCGGGGGCAGGTGTCAATCAGCCCCAGCATTTT
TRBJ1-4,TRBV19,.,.,CASSINDDRPKLFF,TGTGCCAGTAGTATAAATGACGACAGACCAAAACTGTTTTTT
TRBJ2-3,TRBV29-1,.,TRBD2,CSVPLAGVADTQYF,TGCAGCGTGCCACTAGCGGGAGTGGCAGATACGCAGTATTTT
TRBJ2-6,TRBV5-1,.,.,CASFGANGLTF,TGCGCCAGCTTTGGGGCCAACGGCCTGACTTTC